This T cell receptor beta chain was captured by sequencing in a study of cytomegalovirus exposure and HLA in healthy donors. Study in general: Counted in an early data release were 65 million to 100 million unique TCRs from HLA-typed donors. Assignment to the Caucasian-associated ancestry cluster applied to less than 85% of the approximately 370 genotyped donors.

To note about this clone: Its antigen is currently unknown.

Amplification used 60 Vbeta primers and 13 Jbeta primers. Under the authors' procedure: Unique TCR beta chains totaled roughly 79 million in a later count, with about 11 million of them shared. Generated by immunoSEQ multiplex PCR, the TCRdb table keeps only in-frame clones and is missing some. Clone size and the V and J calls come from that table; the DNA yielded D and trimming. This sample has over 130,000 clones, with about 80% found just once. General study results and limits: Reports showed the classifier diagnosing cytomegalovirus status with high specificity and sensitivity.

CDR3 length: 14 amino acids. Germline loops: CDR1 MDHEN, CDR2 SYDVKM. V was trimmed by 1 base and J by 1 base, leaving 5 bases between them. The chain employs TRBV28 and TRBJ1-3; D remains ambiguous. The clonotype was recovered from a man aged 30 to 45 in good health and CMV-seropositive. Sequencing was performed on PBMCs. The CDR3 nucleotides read TGTGCCAGCAGTTTATCCTCGTCTGGAAACACCATATATTTT. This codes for CASSLSSSGNTIYF.